The 17 T cell receptor beta chains below come from one sample, sequenced in a study of blood T cell repertoires in COVID-19. Clones were read by immunoSEQ multiplex PCR, and TCRdb kept only the in-frame ones, dropping some. Of about 170,000 clones in the sample, 83% were seen once. The sequenced sample was peripheral blood. The receptors were sampled from a woman between 65 and 79 years old who had recovered from COVID-19.

The chain uses TRBV27 and TRBJ2-2, with D possibly TRBD2 on 5 matching bases. V shed 4 bases and J shed 4 bases, with 16 bases lying between them. This CDR3 is 16 amino acids long. Per germline, CDR1 MNHEY and CDR2 SMNVEV (reference sequence). The CDR3 DNA is TGTGCCAGCAGTTCCTCCCCTAGCTCGTTCACCGGGGAGCTGTTTTTT. Protein product: CASSSSPSSFTGELFF.

V and J are TRBV7-2 and TRBJ1-4; a weak D match, TRBD1 (5 bases). Germline V gene data show CDR1 as SGHTA and CDR2 as FQGNSA. Trimming took off 1 base at V and 6 bases at J, with 12 bases between the two ends. The CDR3 extends over 15 amino acids. The CDR3 reads CASSLGGDGYEKLFF. CDR3 DNA: TGTGCCAGCAGCTTAGGCGGGGACGGGTATGAAAAACTGTTTTTT. The full variable domain, with the rest looked up from reference TRBV7-2 and TRBJ1-4, is GAGVSQSPSNKVTEKGKDVELRCDPISGHTALYWYRQSLGQGLEFLIYFQGNSAPDKSGLPSDRFSAERTGGSVSTLTIQRTQQEDSAVYLCASSLGGDGYEKLFFGSGTQLSVL.

This chain links TRBV5-5 with TRBJ2-5; D is perhaps TRBD1 (5 bases). Germline lookup yields CDR1 SGHKS and CDR2 YYEKEE (reference sequence). The CDR3 is 13 amino acids. Trimming took 2 bases from V and 5 from J, leaving 10 bases between them. The CDR3 DNA is TGTGCCAGCAGCTTTGGGGCGGAGGAGACCCAGTACTTC. As protein: CASSFGAEETQYF.

This clone was picked up a small number of times. The genes are TRBV6-5 and TRBJ1-5, with 9 positions matching TRBD1. V lost 6 bases, J lost 6 bases, and 9 bases stayed unmatched. CDR1 and CDR2 (germline): MNHEY, SVGAGI. CDR3 length: 15 amino acids. CDR3 bases: TGTGCCAGCAGAGAGACAGGGGGTCGGATTCAGCCCCAGCATTTT. It yields the protein CASRETGGRIQPQHF.

In its sample, this clone was seen once. The genes are TRBV9 and TRBJ1-2; D possibly corresponds to TRBD1 (6 bases). The CDR3 extends over 15 amino acids. Germline lookup yields CDR1 SGDLS and CDR2 YYNGEE. With 2 bases removed from V and 1 base from J, the gap between germline ends came to 12 bases. The CDR3 bases are TGTGCCAGCAGCGTGGGGGGGCTGGGTAACTATGGCTACACCTTC. Translated: CASSVGGLGNYGYTF.

The chain recombines TRBV18 with TRBJ2-1, with 12 bases fitting TRBD2. The CDR3 contains 16 residues. Germline-derived CDR1 and CDR2 are KGHSH and LQKENI. With 2 bases clipped from V and 7 bases from J, the junction kept 6 bases outside the gene matches. As DNA, the CDR3 is TGTGCCAGCTCACCAATGCTAGCGGGAGGGGGTAATGAGCAGTTCTTC. Its translation is CASSPMLAGGGNEQFF.

V gene TRBV18 combines with J gene TRBJ1-3; D is undetermined. Trimming took 2 bases from V and 0 from J, leaving 8 bases between them. Per germline, CDR1 KGHSH and CDR2 LQKENI. The CDR3 extends over 15 amino acids. The CDR3 loop is CASSPDAGSGNTIYF. Here the CDR3 DNA reads TGTGCCAGCTCACCAGACGCGGGCTCTGGAAACACCATATATTTT.

The chain recombines TRBV12-3 or TRBV12-4 with TRBJ2-1, with D hard to call. CDR3 length: 11 amino acids. V was pared by 6 bases and J by 8 bases, with 8 bases between. The CDR3 DNA is TGTGCCAGCAGCCTAGGAGATGAGCAGTTCTTC. Protein: CASSLGDEQFF.

V usage is TRBV9 and J usage is TRBJ1-2; 8 bases are a match to TRBD1. With 0 bases clipped from V and 8 bases from J, the junction kept 12 bases outside the gene matches. This CDR3 region has 16 residues. The germline V gene has CDR1 SGDLS and CDR2 YYNGEE. This CDR3 is CASSVVAPGQGVGYTF. In DNA, the CDR3 is TGTGCCAGCAGCGTAGTAGCCCCAGGACAGGGAGTGGGCTACACCTTC.

As to this clone: Different DNA sequences within this sample yield the same CDR3. The gene calls are TRBV2 and TRBJ1-4; 11 bases map to TRBD1. The trim removed 1 base at V and 8 bases at J, leaving 0 bases unmatched. The CDR3 is made up of 14 amino acids. Germline CDR1 SNHLY, CDR2 FYNNEI. The CDR3 reads CASSEGTGGEKLFF. Here the CDR3 DNA reads TGTGCCAGCAGTGAAGGGACAGGGGGCGAAAAACTGTTTTTT.

The genes are TRBV5-1 and TRBJ2-1; 9 nucleotides match TRBD2. V lost 0 bases and J lost 5; bases outside the gene matches: 9. This CDR3 is built from 17 residues. Germline CDR1 and CDR2: SGHRS and YFSETQ. The CDR3 nucleotides are TGCGCCAGCAGCTTGGCCGGTATTAGCGGGGGTAACAATGAGCAGTTCTTC. This sequence encodes CASSLAGISGGNNEQFF.

The V and J genes are TRBV5-4 and TRBJ2-3, with 7 positions matching TRBD1. The trim removed 4 bases at V and 2 bases at J, leaving 7 bases unmatched. The CDR3 runs 15 residues. Germline V CDR1 and CDR2: SGHNT, YYREEE (reference sequence). The CDR3, as DNA: TGTGCCAGCAGCCCCGACAGGGATCTCACAGATACGCAGTATTTT. This gives the protein CASSPDRDLTDTQYF.

This clone was counted between two and nine times. The chain combines TRBV5-1 with TRBJ1-2; maybe TRBD1 (5 bases). CDR1 and CDR2 from the germline V gene are SGHRS and YFSETQ. The CDR3 spans 12 residues. V lost 6 bases to trimming and J lost 8 bases, with 14 bases between them. The DNA for the CDR3 is TGCGCCAGCACCGACAGTCTTTCCGGCTACACCTTC. It is translated as CASTDSLSGYTF. The entire variable domain, with the rest obtained from reference TRBV5-1 and TRBJ1-2, is as follows: KAGVTQTPRYLIKTRGQQVTLSCSPISGHRSVSWYQQTPGQGLQFLFEYFSETQRNKGNFPGRFSGRQFSNSRSEMNVSTLELGDSALYLCASTDSLSGYTFGSGTRLTVV.

CDR3 bases: TGCGCCAGCACCGGGGGGGCCTACCGGGGCACTGAAGCTTTCTTT. This codes for CASTGGAYRGTEAFF. J is TRBJ1-1 and V is TRBV4-1; D is perhaps TRBD1 (6 bases). CDR3 length equals 15 residues. The V and J ends lost 7 bases and 4 bases respectively, with 19 bases between them. Germline CDR1 and CDR2: MGHRA and YSYEKL.

This sequence joins TRBV11-2 and TRBJ2-5, with TRBD2 matching 8 bases. V lost 1 base, J lost 2 bases, and 9 bases stayed unmatched. Germline V gene lookup returns CDR1 SGHAT and CDR2 FQNNGV. CDR3 length: 17 amino acids. The CDR3 bases are TGTGCCAGCAGCTTAGTCGGGGGGGTAGCCCTTCAAGAGACCCAGTACTTC. Encoded protein: CASSLVGGVALQETQYF.

This chain uses TRBV28 with TRBJ2-1; tentative D call: TRBD1 (5 bases). The CDR3 runs 11 residues. Germline assignment: CDR1 MDHEN and CDR2 SYDVKM. V lost 5 bases and J 15 bases, leaving 14 bases between the germline ends. CDR3 DNA: TGTGCCAGCAGTCCCAGCCTGGGGCGGTTCTTC. The encoded protein is CASSPSLGRFF.

This chain joins TRBV18 and TRBJ1-4, with D unresolved. Germline CDR1 reads KGHSH; CDR2 reads LQKENI. This CDR3 has 14 residues. V gave up 3 bases and J gave up 3 bases, with 8 bases separating them. The CDR3 loop is CASSPSRANEKLFF. In nucleotides, the CDR3 is TGTGCCAGCTCACCGTCGAGGGCTAATGAAAAACTGTTTTTT.